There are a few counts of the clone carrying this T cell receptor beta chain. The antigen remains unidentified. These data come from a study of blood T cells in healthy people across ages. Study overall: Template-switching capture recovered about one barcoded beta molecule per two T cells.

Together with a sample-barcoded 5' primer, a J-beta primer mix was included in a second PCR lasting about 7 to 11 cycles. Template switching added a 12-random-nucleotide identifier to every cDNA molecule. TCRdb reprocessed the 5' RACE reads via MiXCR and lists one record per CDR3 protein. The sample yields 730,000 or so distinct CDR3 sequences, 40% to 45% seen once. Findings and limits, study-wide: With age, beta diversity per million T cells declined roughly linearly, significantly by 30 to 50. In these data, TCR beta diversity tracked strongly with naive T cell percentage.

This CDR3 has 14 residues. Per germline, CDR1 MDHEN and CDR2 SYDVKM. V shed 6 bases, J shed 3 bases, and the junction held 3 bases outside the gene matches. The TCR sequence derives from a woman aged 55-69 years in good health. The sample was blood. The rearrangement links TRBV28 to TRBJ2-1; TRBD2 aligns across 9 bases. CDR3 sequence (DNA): TGTGCCAGCAGAAAACTAGCGGGCTACAATGAGCAGTTCTTC. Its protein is CASRKLAGYNEQFF.